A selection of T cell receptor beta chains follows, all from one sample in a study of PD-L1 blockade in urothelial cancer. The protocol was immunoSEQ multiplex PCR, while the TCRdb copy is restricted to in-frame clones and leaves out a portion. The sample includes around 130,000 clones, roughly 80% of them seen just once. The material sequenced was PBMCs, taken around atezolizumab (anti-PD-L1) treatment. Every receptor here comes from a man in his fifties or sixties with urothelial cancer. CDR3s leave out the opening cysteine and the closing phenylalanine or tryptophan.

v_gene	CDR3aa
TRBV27	ASSLIGFRSDEPQH
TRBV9	ASSVGGLAGHNEQF
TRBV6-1	ASRADRAGYEQY
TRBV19	ASSIGLAGGMRQTQY
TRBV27	ASSSGFEQF
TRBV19	ASSGQPYEQY
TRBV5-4	ASSAPSGDSYEQY
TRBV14	ASSPYRDYGYT
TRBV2	ASRRSGTGGYEQY
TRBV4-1	ASSLRDRRWNTEAF
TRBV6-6	ASSYEGENIQY
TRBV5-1	ASSPRTARETQY
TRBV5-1	ASSLDQGHYNEQF
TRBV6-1	ASRYPETRSYEQY
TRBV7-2	ASTKAGAQGNYEQY
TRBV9	ASSVGTSGLYEQY
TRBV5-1	ASSPDTYEAF
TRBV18	ASSQPGHDSGNTIY
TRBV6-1	ASTDYSNQPQH
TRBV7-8	ASSPRVAGHMVTDTQY
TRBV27	ASSLSDNPGTPLH
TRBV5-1	ASSLEVGQLPQH
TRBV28	ASKRSGERSTIY